Listed here are 32 T cell receptor beta chains from one sample, sequenced in a study of T cell responses to AZD1222 COVID-19 vaccine. The repertoire was sequenced with immunoSEQ multiplex PCR; TCRdb's copy has only in-frame clones and lacks some. The data contain about 110,000 clones, about 92% of them seen just once; the ten biggest clones take up about 1.2%. Material: peripheral blood, obtained on day 0 of AZD1222 vaccination. These receptors were taken from an adult in good health.

The CDR3 sequence is CATALTAGGNEQFF. The CDR3 DNA reads TGTGCCACCGCACTGACAGCGGGGGGCAATGAGCAGTTCTTC. The chain is built from TRBV24-1 and TRBJ2-1, with TRBD2 matching over 9 bases. J gave up 6 bases and V 9 bases, and 8 bases lay outside the gene matches. The CDR3 sequence is 14 residues long. CDR1 and CDR2 from the germline V gene are KGHDR and SFDVKD.

This clone has just a few counts. DNA of the CDR3: TGTGCCAGCACCAGGGACAGGGGCCGCTCCGGGGAGCTGTTTTTT. Translation gives CASTRDRGRSGELFF. The chain combines TRBV2 with TRBJ2-2; 10 positions match TRBD1. J gave up 6 bases and V 7 bases, and 8 bases lay outside the gene matches. Germline V lookup: CDR1 SNHLY, CDR2 FYNNEI. The length of the CDR3 is 15 residues. Full variable domain (remainder filled in from reference TRBV2 and TRBJ2-2): EPEVTQTPSHQVTQMGQEVILRCVPISNHLYFYWYRQILGQKVEFLVSFYNNEISEKSEIFDDQFSVERPDGSNFTLKIRSTKLEDSAMYFCASTRDRGRSGELFFGEGSRLTVL.

The chain recombines TRBV6-2 or TRBV6-3 with TRBJ1-2, with 10 bases that match TRBD1. CDR3 size: 14 residues. After removal of 1 base from V and 7 bases from J, the junction contained 3 bases not matched to a gene. Looked up from germline, CDR1 is MNHEY and CDR2 is SVGEGT. The CDR3: CASSYLGQGFGYTF. The CDR3 coding sequence is TGTGCCAGCAGTTACTTGGGACAGGGGTTTGGCTACACCTTC.

This chain's CDR3 is CASSYWTSGRAYEQYF. The DNA for the CDR3 is TGTGCCAGCAGCTATTGGACTAGCGGGCGAGCCTACGAGCAGTACTTC. The chain uses TRBV7-8 and TRBJ2-7, with TRBD2 matching 11 bases. The germline gives CDR1 SGHVS, CDR2 FQNEAQ. This CDR3 has 16 residues. Germline trimming cut 4 bases from V and 2 bases from J; bases unmatched to any gene: 7.

The rearrangement links TRBV12-5 to TRBJ1-1; TRBD1 is a possible D gene (6 bases). CDR1 is LGHNT and CDR2 is FRNRAP in the germline V gene. V lost 8 bases and J lost 6, with 16 bases in between. This CDR3 is 13 amino acids long. CDR3 DNA: TGTGCTAGTTCAGTGGGGGCGTCGTCTGAAGCTTTCTTT. As protein: CASSVGASSEAFF.

This chain joins TRBV9 and TRBJ2-3; a weak D match, TRBD1 (5 bases). Trimming removed 4 bases at V and 2 bases at J, with 14 bases between. The CDR3 is made up of 15 amino acids. Germline CDR1 SGDLS, CDR2 YYNGEE. CDR3 amino acids: CASSTGASTTDTQYF. The CDR3 DNA reads TGTGCCAGCAGCACTGGGGCGTCGACCACAGATACGCAGTATTTT.

The chain links TRBV10-3 to TRBJ2-7; either TRBD1 or TRBD2 may fit D (5 bases each). Germline CDR1 is ENHRY and CDR2 is SYGVKD. This CDR3 is built from 14 residues. Deletions cut 10 bases from V and 6 bases from J, with 22 bases between. This CDR3 is CATRAATPQGEQYF. The CDR3 DNA reads TGTGCCACCAGAGCGGCAACCCCTCAGGGCGAGCAGTACTTC.

The V and J genes are TRBV10-3 and TRBJ1-1; 8 bases fit TRBD1. Germline CDR1 is ENHRY and CDR2 is SYGVKD. The trim removed 6 bases at V and 1 base at J, leaving 4 bases unmatched. This CDR3 spans 14 amino acids. DNA of the CDR3: TGTGCCATCAGGGGGACAGGAGAGAACACTGAAGCTTTCTTT. Its translation is CAIRGTGENTEAFF.

The chain recombines TRBV7-9 with TRBJ2-5; TRBD1 matches 8 bases. V shed 2 bases and J 1 base; nucleotides not matched to a gene: 3. In germline, CDR1 is SEHNR, CDR2 FQNEAQ (reference sequence). The CDR3 covers 15 residues. This chain's CDR3 is CASSLPGTGQETQYF. CDR3 nucleotide sequence: TGTGCCAGCAGCTTACCCGGGACAGGCCAAGAGACCCAGTACTTC. Full variable domain (outside the CDR3, taken from reference TRBV7-9 and TRBJ2-5): DTGVSQNPRHKITKRGQNVTFRCDPISEHNRLYWYRQTLGQGPEFLTYFQNEAQLEKSRLLSDRFSAERPKGSFSTLEIQRTEQGDSAMYLCASSLPGTGQETQYFGPGTRLLVL.

This chain links TRBV10-2 with TRBJ1-1, with D uncertain. Trimming stripped 6 bases from V and 2 bases from J, with 7 bases between. Germline V gene lookup returns CDR1 WSHSY and CDR2 SAAADI. The CDR3 spans 12 residues. The DNA of the CDR3 is TGCGCCAGCAGAGGCCTCAACACTGAAGCTTTCTTT. It encodes CASRGLNTEAFF.

The V and J genes are TRBV5-1 and TRBJ2-7; 9 nucleotides line up with TRBD1. J lost 2 bases, V lost 4 bases, and 1 base had no gene match. CDR1 SGHRS and CDR2 YFSETQ come from the germline V gene. There are 13 residues in the CDR3. Written as DNA, the CDR3 is TGCGCCAGCAGCCGGGACAGGGCCTACGAGCAGTACTTC. It codes for CASSRDRAYEQYF. The complete variable domain, with remaining parts taken from reference TRBV5-1 and TRBJ2-7, reads KAGVTQTPRYLIKTRGQQVTLSCSPISGHRSVSWYQQTPGQGLQFLFEYFSETQRNKGNFPGRFSGRQFSNSRSEMNVSTLELGDSALYLCASSRDRAYEQYFGPGTRLTVT.

V is TRBV28 and J is TRBJ1-2, with a tentative D call TRBD1 (5 bases). Germline-derived CDR1 and CDR2 are MDHEN and SYDVKM. This CDR3 comprises 14 residues. V lost 6 bases and J lost 5, with 16 bases in between. The CDR3 DNA reads as TGTGCCAGCAGCACAGGTGGGGGTGTATATGGCTACACCTTC. Its translation is CASSTGGGVYGYTF.

The J gene is TRBJ2-7, the V gene TRBV4-2; a possible D gene is TRBD2 (6 bases). CDR3 size: 14 residues. The germline V gene encodes CDR1 LGHNA and CDR2 YNFKEQ. With 8 bases removed from V and 6 bases from J, the gap between germline ends came to 20 bases. DNA of the CDR3: TGTGCCAGCGGAGGGACTGGGGGTATCGGCGAGCAGTACTTC. This sequence encodes CASGGTGGIGEQYF.

V is TRBV11-3 and J is TRBJ2-2, with 9 bases that match TRBD1. This CDR3 spans 15 amino acids. The V gene end was trimmed by 5 bases and the J gene end by 5 bases; junction bases not matched to a gene: 6. Germline V gives CDR1 SGHNT, CDR2 YENEEA. CDR3 bases: TGTGCCAGCAGCAAGGGACAGGGTGGAACCGGGGAGCTGTTTTTT. This encodes CASSKGQGGTGELFF. The entire variable domain, with the rest obtained from reference TRBV11-3 and TRBJ2-2, is as follows: EAGVVQSPRYKIIEKKQPVAFWCNPISGHNTLYWYLQNLGQGPELLIRYENEEAVDDSQLPKDRFSAERLKGVDSTLKIQPAELGDSAVYLCASSKGQGGTGELFFGEGSRLTVL.

V is TRBV28 and J is TRBJ1-5; D gene unclear. This CDR3 has 15 residues. V lost 3 bases and J lost 5, with 14 bases in between. Germline loops: CDR1 MDHEN, CDR2 SYDVKM. CDR3 amino acids: CASSFSAIEDQPQHF. The CDR3 region has the DNA TGTGCCAGCAGTTTTTCGGCGATCGAAGATCAGCCCCAGCATTTT.

This chain links TRBV19 with TRBJ1-2, with D possibly TRBD1 on 6 matching bases. This CDR3 has 15 residues. Germline CDR1 is LNHDA and CDR2 is SQIVND (reference sequence). Trimming stripped 5 bases from V and 5 bases from J, with 18 bases between. CDR3 DNA: TGTGCCAGTAGTCCCTCCGCCGGGACACAATATGGCTACACCTTC. Translated: CASSPSAGTQYGYTF.

The CDR3 DNA sequence: TGTGCCAGCAGCTTAAGGGGGGCCTACGAGCAGTACTTC. Its translation: CASSLRGAYEQYF. V is TRBV7-6 and J is TRBJ2-7; the D call may be TRBD1 or TRBD2 (6 bases each). Germline V gene sequence: CDR1 SGHVS, CDR2 FNYEAQ. The V gene lost 2 bases and the J gene lost 2 bases, with 7 bases spanning the gap. CDR3 size: 13 residues.

The chain carries TRBV29-1 and TRBJ2-1; D is unresolved. V was shortened by 6 bases and J by 2 bases, with 14 bases between the two germline ends. This CDR3 has 14 residues. CDR1 and CDR2 (germline): SQVTM, ANQGSEA. In nucleotides, the CDR3 is TGCAGCGTGGCAAGATCTGAAACCTACAATGAGCAGTTCTTC. Its translation: CSVARSETYNEQFF.

The rearrangement uses TRBV9 and TRBJ1-3, with D uncertain. The CDR3 covers 16 residues. The germline V gene encodes CDR1 SGDLS and CDR2 YYNGEE. Trimming took off 7 bases at V and 0 bases at J, with 17 bases between the two ends. The DNA of the CDR3 is TGTGCCAGCGGAACCATGGAGGGCCTCTCTGGAAACACCATATATTTT. Translated: CASGTMEGLSGNTIYF.

The chain combines TRBV5-1 with TRBJ2-7; D may be TRBD1 or TRBD2 (5 bases each). CDR1 is SGHRS and CDR2 is YFSETQ in the germline V gene. The V end was cut by 4 bases, the J end by 6 bases, with 17 bases between. The CDR3 runs to 14 residues. This CDR3 reads CASSPGAWVGEQYF. CDR3 in DNA: TGCGCCAGCAGCCCCGGGGCCTGGGTAGGCGAGCAGTACTTC. Variable domain in full (rest from reference TRBV5-1 and TRBJ2-7): KAGVTQTPRYLIKTRGQQVTLSCSPISGHRSVSWYQQTPGQGLQFLFEYFSETQRNKGNFPGRFSGRQFSNSRSEMNVSTLELGDSALYLCASSPGAWVGEQYFGPGTRLTVT.

This clone was seen a handful of times. The J gene is TRBJ1-5, the V gene TRBV19, with D unclear. V lost 7 bases and J lost 0, with 13 bases in between. The CDR3 length is 15 residues. Germline assignment: CDR1 LNHDA and CDR2 SQIVND (reference sequence). The CDR3: CASMVLLNSNQPQHF. The CDR3 nucleotides are TGTGCCAGTATGGTACTGCTCAATAGCAATCAGCCCCAGCATTTT.

The chain recombines TRBV7-2 with TRBJ2-2; the D gene is possibly TRBD1 (6 bases). In germline, CDR1 is SGHTA, CDR2 FQGNSA. This CDR3 has 16 amino acids. Trimming left V 0 bases short and J 4 bases short, with 12 bases between. The CDR3 loop reads CASSLALLRGTGELFF. DNA for the CDR3: TGTGCCAGCAGCTTAGCTCTTCTCAGGGGCACCGGGGAGCTGTTTTTT.

V and J are TRBV9 and TRBJ1-3; possible D gene TRBD1, 6 bases. The CDR3 loop spans 16 amino acids. Germline lookup yields CDR1 SGDLS and CDR2 YYNGEE. Trimming left V 0 bases short and J 1 base short, with 11 bases between. In DNA form, the CDR3 reads TGTGCCAGCAGCGTAGGGGACACTTATTCTGGAAACACCATATATTTT. Encoded protein: CASSVGDTYSGNTIYF.

The chain carries TRBV11-3 and TRBJ2-3; 10 bases match TRBD2. J gave up 8 bases and V 6 bases, and 5 bases lay outside the gene matches. The CDR3 sequence is 13 residues long. Germline V gene lookup returns CDR1 SGHNT and CDR2 YENEEA. The CDR3 nucleotides read TGTGCCAGCAGGGGGACTAGCGCAGGTACGCAGTATTTT. This translates into CASRGTSAGTQYF.

The chain employs TRBV6-6 and TRBJ1-1, with 7 bases lining up with TRBD1. Trimming at V came to 5 bases and at J to 6 bases, leaving 9 bases not matched to a gene. This CDR3 contains 14 residues. Germline assignment: CDR1 MNHNY and CDR2 SVGAGI (reference sequence). CDR3 amino acids: CASSGRQGNPEAFF. CDR3 nucleotide sequence: TGTGCCAGCAGTGGCCGACAGGGAAATCCTGAAGCTTTCTTT.

This rearrangement joins TRBV5-1 to TRBJ2-2; maybe TRBD2 (5 bases). V was cut by 0 bases and J by 3 bases, with 9 bases left in between. From germline, CDR1 is SGHRS and CDR2 YFSETQ. CDR3 length equals 15 residues. The CDR3 bases are TGCGCCAGCAGCTTGGTTAGCGAGCACACCGGGGAGCTGTTTTTT. This translates into CASSLVSEHTGELFF.

The chain joins TRBV11-2 to TRBJ2-2; TRBD1 aligns across 7 bases. The CDR3 loop spans 17 amino acids. J gave up 2 bases and V 1 base, and 7 bases lay outside the gene matches. Per the germline V gene, CDR1 is SGHAT and CDR2 is FQNNGV. CDR3 bases: TGTGCCAGCAGCTTAGTCCCGGGACAGAGAAACACCGGGGAGCTGTTTTTT. Translation gives CASSLVPGQRNTGELFF.

The gene calls are TRBV19 and TRBJ2-1, with 15 nucleotides matching TRBD2. The junction had 10 bases not matched to a gene; V was cut back by 3 bases and J by 10 bases. The CDR3 is 17 residues long. Germline CDR1 reads LNHDA; CDR2 reads SQIVND (reference sequence). The CDR3 nucleotides are TGTGCCAGTAGTATGCGGACTAGCGGGAGGGCCTTATGGGAGCAGTTCTTC. Translating it yields CASSMRTSGRALWEQFF.

This chain connects TRBV2 to TRBJ2-7; 7 nucleotides align to TRBD1. The CDR3 covers 14 residues. Losses at the gene ends were 5 bases for V and 2 bases for J; bases not matched to a gene: 6. CDR1 and CDR2 from the germline V gene are SNHLY and FYNNEI. For the CDR3, the DNA is TGTGCCAGCAGTCTACAGGGGCCCCCCTACGAGCAGTACTTC. Translated, it gives CASSLQGPPYEQYF.

V gene TRBV9 combines with J gene TRBJ1-5; a possible D gene is TRBD1 (6 bases). The CDR3 is 14 amino acids. CDR1 is SGDLS, CDR2 YYNGEE, per germline. V was trimmed by 4 bases and J by 2 bases, leaving 10 bases between them. CDR3 bases: TGTGCCAGCAGCTTTGCAGGGGGCAATCAGCCCCAGCATTTT. Translating it yields CASSFAGGNQPQHF.

This chain links TRBV30 with TRBJ2-7; TRBD1 matches 7 bases. The CDR3 length is 12 residues. In germline, CDR1 is GTSNPN, CDR2 SVGIG (reference sequence). J lost 5 bases, V lost 4 bases, and 5 bases had no gene match. This chain's CDR3 is CAWTGGKNEQYF. Here the CDR3 DNA reads TGTGCCTGGACAGGGGGAAAGAACGAGCAGTACTTC.

The chain joins TRBV11-2 to TRBJ2-2; 9 positions match TRBD2. This CDR3 comprises 16 residues. Germline-derived CDR1 and CDR2 are SGHAT and FQNNGV. The trim removed 5 bases at V and 1 base at J, leaving 5 bases unmatched. For the CDR3, the DNA is TGTGCCAGCAGCATCCTAGCGGGAAAGAACACCGGGGAGCTGTTTTTT. Its protein is CASSILAGKNTGELFF.